Listed below are T cell receptor beta chains from one sample, sequenced in a study of T cells after yellow fever vaccination. TCRdb re-analysed the 5' RACE reads in MiXCR, keeping a single row per CDR3 protein. The data contain 500,000 to 650,000 distinct CDR3 sequences, about 12% of them singletons. The sequences come from PBMCs, collected on the day of the yellow fever booster vaccination. The receptors stem from a man younger than 45 who received the YFV17D yellow fever vaccine. Each CDR3 is given with its conserved first and last residue. Each record gives: D gene, clone size, J gene, V gene, CDR3 protein, CDR3 DNA. The D gene is left open where the match is weak. Rows may omit the clone size; those that give it use once, few, many or a size class.

D: TRBD1; size: few; J: TRBJ2-7; V: TRBV27; CDR3: CASSPGTATGMYEQYF; DNA: TGTGCCAGCAGCCCCGGGACAGCGACTGGTATGTACGAGCAGTACTTC
D: NA; size: NA; J: TRBJ2-5; V: TRBV20-1; CDR3: CSAREGNLQETQYF; DNA: TGCAGTGCTAGAGAGGGAAACCTACAAGAGACCCAGTACTTC
D: NA; size: NA; J: TRBJ2-7; V: TRBV6-1; CDR3: CASSVYGGSYEQYF; DNA: TGTGCCAGCAGCGTTTACGGAGGCTCCTACGAGCAGTACTTC
D: TRBD1; size: NA; J: TRBJ2-2; V: TRBV19; CDR3: CASSPTGQATNTGELFF; DNA: TGTGCCAGTAGCCCAACCGGACAGGCGACGAACACCGGGGAGCTGTTTTTT
D: NA; size: few; J: TRBJ2-5; V: TRBV7-2; CDR3: CASSLEGRTCF; DNA: TGTGCCAGCAGCTTAGAGGGGCGGACGTGCTTC
D: TRBD2; size: NA; J: TRBJ2-5; V: TRBV20-1; CDR3: CSALGTSLETQYF; DNA: TGCAGTGCCCTTGGGACTAGCCTAGAGACCCAGTACTTC
D: NA; size: NA; J: TRBJ2-3; V: TRBV9; CDR3: CASSSDTLGDTQYF; DNA: TGTGCCAGCAGCTCCGACACCTTGGGAGATACGCAGTATTTT
D: TRBD2; size: NA; J: TRBJ2-7; V: TRBV20-1; CDR3: CSARVLLAGGSYEQYF; DNA: TGCAGTGCTAGAGTCCTCCTAGCGGGAGGGTCCTACGAGCAGTACTTC
D: TRBD2; size: NA; J: TRBJ2-3; V: TRBV19; CDR3: CASGGTSGTYTQYF; DNA: TGTGCCAGTGGTGGGACTAGCGGGACATATACGCAGTATTTT
D: TRBD2; size: few; J: TRBJ2-1; V: TRBV19; CDR3: CASAPGQLAGDPYEQFF; DNA: TGTGCCAGTGCACCGGGCCAACTAGCGGGAGATCCATATGAGCAGTTCTTC
D: NA; size: NA; J: TRBJ1-6; V: TRBV7-2; CDR3: CASSLALTGNNSPLHF; DNA: TGTGCCAGCAGCTTAGCGCTGACAGGAAATAATTCACCCCTCCACTTT
D: NA; size: few; J: TRBJ2-4; V: TRBV7-3; CDR3: CASSLSGQGAGIQYF; DNA: TGTGCCAGCAGCTTATCGGGTCAGGGTGCAGGCATTCAGTACTTC
D: TRBD1; size: many; J: TRBJ2-7; V: TRBV15; CDR3: CATSRDTGTGGRSYEQYF; DNA: TGTGCCACCAGCAGGGATACCGGGACAGGGGGCAGGTCCTACGAGCAGTACTTC
D: TRBD1; size: NA; J: TRBJ2-7; V: TRBV7-9; CDR3: CASSSAHRGPTYEQYF; DNA: TGTGCCAGCAGTTCCGCGCACAGGGGCCCAACCTACGAGCAGTACTTC
D: NA; size: NA; J: TRBJ1-1; V: TRBV21-1; CDR3: CASSNGTVTNTEAFF; DNA: TGTGCCAGCAGCAACGGGACGGTTACGAACACTGAAGCTTTCTTT
D: NA; size: many; J: TRBJ1-1; V: TRBV20-1; CDR3: CSASRYNRNTEAFF; DNA: TGCAGTGCTAGCAGATATAACAGGAACACTGAAGCTTTCTTT
D: TRBD1; size: NA; J: TRBJ2-5; V: TRBV4-3; CDR3: CASSQDWGQGVGTQYF; DNA: TGCGCCAGCAGCCAAGATTGGGGACAGGGGGTAGGGACCCAGTACTTC
D: TRBD2; size: NA; J: TRBJ2-4; V: TRBV7-9; CDR3: CASSFPGLAGGGDIQYF; DNA: TGTGCCAGCAGCTTTCCGGGACTAGCGGGAGGTGGAGACATTCAGTACTTC
D: TRBD1; size: NA; J: TRBJ1-2; V: TRBV12-3/TRBV12-4; CDR3: CASRTGGAQGGYTF; DNA: TGTGCCAGCAGGACAGGGGGCGCCCAGGGCGGCTACACCTTC
D: NA; size: NA; J: TRBJ2-1; V: TRBV6-2/TRBV6-3; CDR3: CASSYFGGTYNEQFF; DNA: TGTGCCAGCAGTTACTTTGGTGGTACCTACAATGAGCAGTTCTTC
D: NA; size: few; J: TRBJ2-2; V: TRBV7-9; CDR3: CASNARRAGNTGELFF; DNA: TGTGCCAGCAACGCACGCCGGGCTGGCAACACCGGGGAGCTGTTTTTT
D: TRBD2; size: NA; J: TRBJ2-6; V: TRBV28; CDR3: CASSAGTSGSFGANVLTF; DNA: TGTGCCAGCAGCGCCGGGACTAGCGGGAGTTTTGGGGCCAACGTCCTGACTTTC
D: NA; size: NA; J: TRBJ2-1; V: TRBV25-1; CDR3: CASSSQRLPVLDEQFF; DNA: TGTGCCAGCAGTTCCCAAAGACTACCAGTTTTGGATGAGCAGTTCTTC
D: NA; size: NA; J: TRBJ2-2; V: TRBV3-1; CDR3: CASSIPGATGELFF; DNA: TGTGCCAGCAGCATACCAGGGGCTACCGGGGAGCTGTTTTTT
D: TRBD2; size: NA; J: TRBJ2-1; V: TRBV11-2; CDR3: CASSLGRGLAGASSYNEQFF; DNA: TGTGCCAGCAGCTTGGGTAGGGGACTAGCGGGAGCCAGCTCCTACAATGAGCAGTTCTTC
D: NA; size: NA; J: TRBJ2-5; V: TRBV7-2; CDR3: CASTDPPLKTQYF; DNA: TGTGCCAGCACGGACCCCCCGTTGAAGACCCAGTACTTC
D: NA; size: few; J: TRBJ2-7; V: TRBV7-2; CDR3: CASSLARPSYEQYF; DNA: TGTGCCAGCAGCTTAGCGCGCCCCTCCTACGAGCAGTACTTC
D: NA; size: NA; J: TRBJ2-7; V: TRBV28; CDR3: CASNLGGAGSSYEQYF; DNA: TGTGCCAGCAACCTAGGGGGGGCAGGGAGCTCCTACGAGCAGTACTTC
D: NA; size: NA; J: TRBJ2-7; V: TRBV7-2; CDR3: CASSLRGEYEQYF; DNA: TGTGCCAGCAGCTTGAGGGGGGAGTACGAGCAGTACTTC
D: TRBD2; size: few; J: TRBJ2-7; V: TRBV27; CDR3: CASSSSRLAGFYEQYF; DNA: TGTGCCAGCAGTTCCAGCAGACTAGCGGGTTTCTACGAGCAGTACTTC
D: NA; size: few; J: TRBJ2-7; V: TRBV5-1; CDR3: CASSSGQTTSSEQYF; DNA: TGCGCCAGCAGCTCCGGACAGACCACCAGTAGCGAGCAGTACTTC
D: NA; size: NA; J: TRBJ1-1; V: TRBV28; CDR3: CASSLGHSGAAFF; DNA: TGTGCCAGCAGTTTGGGACACTCGGGCGCGGCTTTCTTT
D: NA; size: few; J: TRBJ2-7; V: TRBV6-1; CDR3: CASSDGRSYEQYF; DNA: TGTGCCAGCTCGGACGGACGGTCCTACGAGCAGTACTTC
D: TRBD1; size: few; J: TRBJ2-2; V: TRBV9; CDR3: CASSPGQPNTGELFF; DNA: TGTGCCAGCAGCCCGGGACAGCCGAACACCGGGGAGCTGTTTTTT
D: NA; size: NA; J: TRBJ2-5; V: TRBV4-3; CDR3: CASSAQPGGGQETQYF; DNA: TGCGCCAGCAGCGCTCAACCCGGAGGGGGACAAGAGACCCAGTACTTC
D: NA; size: many; J: TRBJ1-6; V: TRBV9; CDR3: CASSVGWEHYNSPLHF; DNA: TGTGCCAGCAGCGTAGGGTGGGAACATTATAATTCACCCCTCCACTTT
D: TRBD2; size: NA; J: TRBJ2-7; V: TRBV20-1; CDR3: CSSLGGKLAGAEQYF; DNA: TGCAGTTCGCTAGGTGGTAAACTAGCGGGAGCCGAGCAGTACTTC
D: NA; size: once; J: TRBJ2-2; V: TRBV27; CDR3: CASSSPAARGLFF; DNA: TGTGCCAGCAGTTCGCCTGCTGCCCGGGGGCTGTTTTTT
D: NA; size: few; J: TRBJ2-7; V: TRBV18; CDR3: CASSPTAESYEQYF; DNA: TGTGCCAGCTCACCAACGGCGGAGTCCTACGAGCAGTACTTC
D: TRBD2; size: NA; J: TRBJ2-3; V: TRBV20-1; CDR3: CSLGTSRSGVPDTQYF; DNA: TGCAGCTTGGGGACTAGCAGAAGCGGAGTCCCAGATACGCAGTATTTT
D: NA; size: NA; J: TRBJ2-3; V: TRBV29-1; CDR3: CSVRPLRASTDTQYF; DNA: TGCAGCGTCCGCCCACTTAGGGCTAGCACAGATACGCAGTATTTT
D: TRBD2; size: NA; J: TRBJ2-1; V: TRBV24-1; CDR3: CATSDKSGRAGNEQFF; DNA: TGTGCCACCAGTGATAAGAGCGGGAGGGCCGGCAATGAGCAGTTCTTC
D: TRBD2; size: many; J: TRBJ2-1; V: TRBV5-1; CDR3: CASSLTSGTGSYNEQFF; DNA: TGCGCCAGCAGCTTAACTAGCGGGACCGGATCCTACAATGAGCAGTTCTTC
D: TRBD2; size: few; J: TRBJ2-5; V: TRBV5-1; CDR3: CASSLANSGSGETQYF; DNA: TGCGCCAGCAGCTTGGCCAATAGCGGGAGTGGGGAGACCCAGTACTTC
D: TRBD1; size: NA; J: TRBJ1-1; V: TRBV5-6; CDR3: CASTYRGAGNTEVFF; DNA: TGTGCCAGCACTTACAGGGGGGCGGGGAACACTGAAGTTTTCTTT
D: TRBD2; size: NA; J: TRBJ2-1; V: TRBV6-2/TRBV6-3; CDR3: CASSTGRENEQFF; DNA: TGTGCCAGCTCCACCGGGAGGGAGAATGAGCAGTTCTTC
D: TRBD2; size: NA; J: TRBJ2-1; V: TRBV4-3; CDR3: CASSQGTSGRVEQFF; DNA: TGCGCCAGCAGCCAAGGGACTAGCGGGAGGGTCGAGCAGTTCTTC
D: TRBD1; size: NA; J: TRBJ2-3; V: TRBV7-9; CDR3: CAGGRTGTTDTQYF; DNA: TGTGCCGGAGGAAGGACAGGCACCACAGATACGCAGTATTTT
D: NA; size: NA; J: TRBJ2-7; V: TRBV24-1; CDR3: CATSDRVSPSSEQYF; DNA: TGTGCCACCAGTGACCGGGTATCTCCATCGAGCGAGCAGTACTTC